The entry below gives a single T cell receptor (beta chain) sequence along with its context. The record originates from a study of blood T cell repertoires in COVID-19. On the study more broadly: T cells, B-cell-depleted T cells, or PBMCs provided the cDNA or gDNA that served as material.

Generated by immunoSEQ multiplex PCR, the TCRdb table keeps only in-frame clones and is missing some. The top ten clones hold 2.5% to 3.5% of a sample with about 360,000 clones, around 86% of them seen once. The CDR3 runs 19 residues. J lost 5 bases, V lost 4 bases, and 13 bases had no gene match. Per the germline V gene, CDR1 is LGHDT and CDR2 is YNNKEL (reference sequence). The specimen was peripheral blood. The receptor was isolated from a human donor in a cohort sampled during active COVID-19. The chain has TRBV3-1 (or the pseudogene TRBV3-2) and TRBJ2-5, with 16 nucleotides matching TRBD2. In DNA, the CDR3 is TGTGCCAGCAGCCCAACTTTCGGGACTAGCGGGAGGGTCGGGGAGACCCAGTACTTC. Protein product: CASSPTFGTSGRVGETQYF.